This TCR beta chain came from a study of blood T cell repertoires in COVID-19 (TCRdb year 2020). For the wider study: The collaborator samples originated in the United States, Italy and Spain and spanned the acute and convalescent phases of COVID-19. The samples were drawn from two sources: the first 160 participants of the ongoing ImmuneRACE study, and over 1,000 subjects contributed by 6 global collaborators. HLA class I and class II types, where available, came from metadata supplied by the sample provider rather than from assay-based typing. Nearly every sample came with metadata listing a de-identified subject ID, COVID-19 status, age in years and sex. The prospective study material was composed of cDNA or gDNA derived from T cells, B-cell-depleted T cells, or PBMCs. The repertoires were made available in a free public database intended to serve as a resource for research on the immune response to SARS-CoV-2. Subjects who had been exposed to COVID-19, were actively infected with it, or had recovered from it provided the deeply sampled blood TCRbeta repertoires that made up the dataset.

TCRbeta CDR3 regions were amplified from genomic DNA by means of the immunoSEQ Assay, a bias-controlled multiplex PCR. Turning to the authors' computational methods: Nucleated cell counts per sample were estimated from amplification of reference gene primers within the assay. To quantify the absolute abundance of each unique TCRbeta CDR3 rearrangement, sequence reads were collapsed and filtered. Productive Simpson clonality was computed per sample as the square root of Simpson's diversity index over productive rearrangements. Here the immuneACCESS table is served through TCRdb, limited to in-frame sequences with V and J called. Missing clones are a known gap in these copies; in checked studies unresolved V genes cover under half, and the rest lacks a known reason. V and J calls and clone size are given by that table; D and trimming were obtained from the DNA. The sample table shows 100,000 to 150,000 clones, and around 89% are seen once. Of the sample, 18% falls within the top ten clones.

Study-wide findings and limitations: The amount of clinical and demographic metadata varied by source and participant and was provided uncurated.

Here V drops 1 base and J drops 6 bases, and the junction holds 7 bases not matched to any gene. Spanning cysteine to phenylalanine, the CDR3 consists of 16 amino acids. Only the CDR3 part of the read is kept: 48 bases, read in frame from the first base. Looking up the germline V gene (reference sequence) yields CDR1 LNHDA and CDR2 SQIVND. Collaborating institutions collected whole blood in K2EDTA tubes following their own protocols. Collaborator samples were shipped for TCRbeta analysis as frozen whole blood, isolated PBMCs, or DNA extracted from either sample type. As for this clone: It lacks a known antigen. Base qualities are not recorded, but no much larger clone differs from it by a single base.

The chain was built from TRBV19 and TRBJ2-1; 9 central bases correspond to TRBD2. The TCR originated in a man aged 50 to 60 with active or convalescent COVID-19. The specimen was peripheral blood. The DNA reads TGTGCCAGTAGTATAGGGCGGAGCGGGAGGTCCAATGAGCAGTTCTTC. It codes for CASSIGRSGRSNEQFF.